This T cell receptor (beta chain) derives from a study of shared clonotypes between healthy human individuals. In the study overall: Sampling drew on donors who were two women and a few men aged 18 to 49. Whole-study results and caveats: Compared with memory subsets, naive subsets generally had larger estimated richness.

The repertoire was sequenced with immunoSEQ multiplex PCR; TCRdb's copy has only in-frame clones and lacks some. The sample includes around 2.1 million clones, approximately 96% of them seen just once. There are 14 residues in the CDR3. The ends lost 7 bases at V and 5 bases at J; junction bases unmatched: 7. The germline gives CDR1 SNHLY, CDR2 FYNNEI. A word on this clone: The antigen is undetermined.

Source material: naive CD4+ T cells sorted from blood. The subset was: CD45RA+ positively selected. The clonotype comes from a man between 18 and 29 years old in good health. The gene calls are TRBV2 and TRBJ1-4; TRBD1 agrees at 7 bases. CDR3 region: CASNRQGRNEKLFF. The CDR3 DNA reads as TGTGCCAGCAATCGACAGGGTAGGAATGAAAAACTGTTTTTT. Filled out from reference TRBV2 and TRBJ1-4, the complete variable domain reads EPEVTQTPSHQVTQMGQEVILRCVPISNHLYFYWYRQILGQKVEFLVSFYNNEISEKSEIFDDQFSVERPDGSNFTLKIRSTKLEDSAMYFCASNRQGRNEKLFFGSGTQLSVL.